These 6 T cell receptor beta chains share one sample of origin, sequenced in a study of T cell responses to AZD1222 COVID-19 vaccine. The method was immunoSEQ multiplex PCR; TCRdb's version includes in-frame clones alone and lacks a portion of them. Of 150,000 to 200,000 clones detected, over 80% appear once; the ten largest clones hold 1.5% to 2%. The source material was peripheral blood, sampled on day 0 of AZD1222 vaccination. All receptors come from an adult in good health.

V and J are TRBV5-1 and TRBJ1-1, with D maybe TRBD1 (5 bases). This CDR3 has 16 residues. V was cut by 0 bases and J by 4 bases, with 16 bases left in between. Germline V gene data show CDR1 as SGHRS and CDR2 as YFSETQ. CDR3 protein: CASSLAGTHGGTEAFF. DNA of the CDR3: TGCGCCAGCAGCTTGGCAGGGACCCACGGGGGCACTGAAGCTTTCTTT.

CDR3 in amino acids: CASSTTGTGRREAFF. The CDR3 bases are TGTGCCAGCAGCACCACCGGGACAGGCAGACGTGAAGCTTTCTTT. The rearrangement joins TRBV5-4 to TRBJ1-1; TRBD1 matches 8 bases. The CDR3 covers 15 residues. The germline V gene encodes CDR1 SGHNT and CDR2 YYREEE (reference sequence). V gave up 4 bases and J gave up 7 bases; unmatched junction bases: 12.

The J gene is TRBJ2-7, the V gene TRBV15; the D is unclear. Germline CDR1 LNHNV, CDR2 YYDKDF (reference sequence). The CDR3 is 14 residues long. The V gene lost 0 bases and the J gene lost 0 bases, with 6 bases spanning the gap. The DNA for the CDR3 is TGTGCCACCAGCAGAGACAGGAGCTCCTACGAGCAGTACTTC. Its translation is CATSRDRSSYEQYF.

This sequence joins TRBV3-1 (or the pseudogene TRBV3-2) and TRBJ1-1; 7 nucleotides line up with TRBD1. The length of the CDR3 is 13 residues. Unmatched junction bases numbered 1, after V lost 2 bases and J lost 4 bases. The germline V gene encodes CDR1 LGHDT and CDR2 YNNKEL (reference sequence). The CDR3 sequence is CASSQQGVTEAFF. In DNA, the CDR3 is TGTGCCAGCAGCCAACAGGGGGTCACTGAAGCTTTCTTT.

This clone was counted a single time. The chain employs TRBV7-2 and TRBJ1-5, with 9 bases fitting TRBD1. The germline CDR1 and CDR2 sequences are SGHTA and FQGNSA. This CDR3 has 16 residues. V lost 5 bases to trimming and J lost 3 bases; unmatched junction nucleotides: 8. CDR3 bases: TGTGCCAGCAGCCCCCCGGGACAGGGTTTCAATCAGCCCCAGCATTTT. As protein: CASSPPGQGFNQPQHF.

In DNA, the CDR3 is TGTGCCAGCAAAAAGACAGGGGGGAACTACGAGCAGTACTTC. It translates to CASKKTGGNYEQYF. This chain links TRBV25-1 with TRBJ2-7, with TRBD1 matching over 9 bases. This CDR3 contains 14 residues. Germline lookup yields CDR1 MGHDK and CDR2 SYGVNS. Losses at the gene ends were 7 bases for V and 3 bases for J; bases not matched to a gene: 7.